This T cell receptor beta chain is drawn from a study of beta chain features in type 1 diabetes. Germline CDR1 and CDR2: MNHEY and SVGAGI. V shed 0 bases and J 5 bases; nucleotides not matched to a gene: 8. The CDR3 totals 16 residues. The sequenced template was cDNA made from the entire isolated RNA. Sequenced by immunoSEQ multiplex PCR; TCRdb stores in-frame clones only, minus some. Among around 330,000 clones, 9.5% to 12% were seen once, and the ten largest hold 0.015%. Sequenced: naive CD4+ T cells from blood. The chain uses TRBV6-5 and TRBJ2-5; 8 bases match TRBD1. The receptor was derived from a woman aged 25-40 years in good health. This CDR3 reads CASSYSGRGLGETQYF. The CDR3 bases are TGTGCCAGCAGTTACTCGGGCAGGGGGCTCGGTGAGACCCAGTACTTC.